This entry lists 3 T cell receptor beta chains sequenced from one sample in a study of OX40 agonist ivuxolimab in advanced cancers. The protocol was immunoSEQ multiplex PCR, while the TCRdb copy is restricted to in-frame clones and leaves out a portion. The data show roughly 20,000 clones, approximately 85% seen once. The sequencing used CD4+ or CD8+ T cells sorted from blood, collected in a trial of the OX40 agonist ivuxolimab. The source is an adult with an advanced solid tumor such as melanoma, head and neck, liver or kidney cancer.

This clone was seen once. V and J are TRBV29-1 and TRBJ1-1; D is uncertain. This CDR3 comprises 11 residues. V lost 2 bases to trimming and J lost 0 bases, with 1 base between them. CDR1 and CDR2 from the germline V gene are SQVTM and ANQGSEA. CDR3 sequence (DNA): TGCAGCGTTGAACTGAACACTGAAGCTTTCTTT. Amino acid sequence: CSVELNTEAFF.

This sequence joins TRBV6-6 and TRBJ1-4, with D hard to call. The CDR3 runs to 13 residues. The germline CDR1 and CDR2 sequences are MNHNY and SVGAGI (reference sequence). V lost 7 bases and J 7 bases, leaving 13 bases between the germline ends. CDR3 region: CASTPQLGEKLFF. In DNA, the CDR3 is TGTGCCAGCACTCCTCAATTGGGTGAAAAACTGTTTTTT.

DNA of the CDR3: TGTGCCAGCAGTTCCCGCAGGGGCGGAGAGACCCAGTACTTC. It translates to CASSSRRGGETQYF. The chain has TRBV27 and TRBJ2-5; D possibly corresponds to TRBD1 (6 bases). Germline CDR1 and CDR2: MNHEY and SMNVEV (reference sequence). The CDR3 has 14 residues. V lost 4 bases and J 4 bases, leaving 13 bases between the germline ends.